The present T cell receptor beta chain was sequenced within a study of blood T cell repertoires in COVID-19. Between the trimmed V and J ends, which lost 5 bases and 10 bases, there was a span of 15 bases. Germline V gene data show CDR1 as SGHTA and CDR2 as FQGNSA. The CDR3 runs to 13 residues. Method: immunoSEQ multiplex PCR; TCRdb's copy keeps in-frame clones and lacks some. The top ten clones hold around 4% of a sample with fewer than 350,000 clones, more than 70% of them seen once. The specimen sequenced was peripheral blood. J is TRBJ1-5 and V is TRBV7-2; D perhaps matches TRBD1 (6 bases). This TCR was recovered from a woman aged 55 to 70 with COVID-19, enrolled during active disease. Here the CDR3 reads CASSLGGGKPQHF. The CDR3 region has the DNA TGTGCCAGCAGCCTAGGGGGGGGGAAACCCCAGCATTTT.